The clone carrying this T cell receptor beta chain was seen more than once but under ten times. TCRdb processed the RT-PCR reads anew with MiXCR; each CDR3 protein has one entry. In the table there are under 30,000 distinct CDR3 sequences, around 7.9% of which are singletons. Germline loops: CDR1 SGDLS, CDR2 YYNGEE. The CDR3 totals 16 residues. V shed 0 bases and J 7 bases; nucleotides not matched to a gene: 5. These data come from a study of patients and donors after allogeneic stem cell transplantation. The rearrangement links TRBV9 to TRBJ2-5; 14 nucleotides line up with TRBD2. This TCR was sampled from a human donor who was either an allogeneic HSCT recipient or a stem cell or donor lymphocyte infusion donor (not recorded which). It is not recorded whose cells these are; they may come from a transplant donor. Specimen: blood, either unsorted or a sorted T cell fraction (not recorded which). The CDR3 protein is CASSVGLAGGWVTQYF. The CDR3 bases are TGTGCCAGCAGCGTAGGACTAGCGGGGGGGTGGGTGACCCAGTACTTC.